The clone carrying this T cell receptor beta chain was counted only a few times. No antigen is known for it. Stated treatment: approximately nine-day PBMC culture with coronavirus spike peptide pools or control peptides (ViraFEST assay). ViraFEST used peptide pools to expand antigen-specific T cells before TCR sequencing. Having spent about 10 days in culture, CD4+ T cells were then isolated by negative selection. CDR1 is SGHTA and CDR2 is FQGNSA in the germline V gene. There are 13 residues in the CDR3. The V gene lost 5 bases and the J gene lost 7 bases, with 11 bases spanning the gap. The Oncomine TCR Beta short-read assay was what sequenced the DNA obtained from cultured CD4+ T cells. TCRdb ran MiXCR on the PCR reads and lists one entry per CDR3 protein. The table lists around 26,000 distinct CDR3 sequences, 67% of them singletons. The sample originates from a study of vaccination and CD4 T cells after COVID-19. Study-wide findings and caveats: The cohort comprised relatively few convalescent patients, and no early post-infection timepoints were analyzed.

The TCR sequence derives from a human donor who received a COVID-19 vaccine. The starting material was CD4+ T cells from blood, cultured in vitro, obtained after SARS-CoV-2 vaccination. The V and J genes are TRBV7-2 and TRBJ2-2; D not resolved. In nucleotides, the CDR3 is TGTGCCAGCAGCCGCATGGGTTTCGGGGAGCTGTTTTTT. This encodes CASSRMGFGELFF.